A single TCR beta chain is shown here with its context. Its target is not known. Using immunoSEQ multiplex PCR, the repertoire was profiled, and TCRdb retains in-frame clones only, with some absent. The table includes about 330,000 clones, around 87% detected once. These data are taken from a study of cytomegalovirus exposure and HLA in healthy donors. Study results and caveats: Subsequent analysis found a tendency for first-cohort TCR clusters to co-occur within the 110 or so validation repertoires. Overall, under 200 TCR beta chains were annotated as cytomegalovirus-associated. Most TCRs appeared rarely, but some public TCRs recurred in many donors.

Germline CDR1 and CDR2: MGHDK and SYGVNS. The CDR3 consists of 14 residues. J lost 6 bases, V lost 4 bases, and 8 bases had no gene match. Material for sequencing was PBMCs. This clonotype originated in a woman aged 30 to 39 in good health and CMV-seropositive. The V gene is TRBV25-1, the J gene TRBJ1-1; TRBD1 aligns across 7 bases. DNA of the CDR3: TGTGCCAGCAGTGTCGACAGGGAAAACGCTGAAGCTTTCTTT. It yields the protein CASSVDRENAEAFF. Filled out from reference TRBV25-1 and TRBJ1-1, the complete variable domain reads EADIYQTPRYLVIGTGKKITLECSQTMGHDKMYWYQQDPGMELHLIHYSYGVNSTEKGDLSSESTVSRIRTEHFPLTLESARPSHTSQYLCASSVDRENAEAFFGQGTRLTVV.